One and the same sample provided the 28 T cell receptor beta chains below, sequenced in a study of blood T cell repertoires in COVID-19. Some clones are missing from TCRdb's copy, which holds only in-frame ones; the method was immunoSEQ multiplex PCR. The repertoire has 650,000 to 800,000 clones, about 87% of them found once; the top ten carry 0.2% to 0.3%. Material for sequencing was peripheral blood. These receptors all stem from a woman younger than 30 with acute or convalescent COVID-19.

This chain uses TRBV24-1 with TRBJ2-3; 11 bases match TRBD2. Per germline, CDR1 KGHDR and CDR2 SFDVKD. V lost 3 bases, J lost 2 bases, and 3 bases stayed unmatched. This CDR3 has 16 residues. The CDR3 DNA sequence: TGTGCCACCAGTGATCTAGCGGGGGGTCTCACAGATACGCAGTATTTT. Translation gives CATSDLAGGLTDTQYF.

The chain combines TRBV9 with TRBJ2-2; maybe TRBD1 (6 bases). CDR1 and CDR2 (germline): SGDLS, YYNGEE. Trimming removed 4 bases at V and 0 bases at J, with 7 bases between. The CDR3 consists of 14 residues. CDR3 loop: CASSRDTNTGELFF. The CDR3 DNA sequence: TGTGCCAGCAGCCGGGACACGAACACCGGGGAGCTGTTTTTT.

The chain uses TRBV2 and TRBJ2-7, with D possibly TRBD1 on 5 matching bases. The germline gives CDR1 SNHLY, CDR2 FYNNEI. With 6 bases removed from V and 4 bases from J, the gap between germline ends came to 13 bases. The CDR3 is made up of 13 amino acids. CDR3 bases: TGTGCCAGCAGATTGACAGTTTCGTACGAGCAGTACTTC. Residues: CASRLTVSYEQYF.

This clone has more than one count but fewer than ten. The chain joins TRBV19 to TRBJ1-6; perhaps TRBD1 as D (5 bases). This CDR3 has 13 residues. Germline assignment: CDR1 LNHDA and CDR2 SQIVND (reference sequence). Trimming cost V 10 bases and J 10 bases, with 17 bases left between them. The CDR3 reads CATSQRGDSPLHF. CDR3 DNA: TGTGCCACGTCCCAGCGGGGGGACTCACCCCTCCACTTT.

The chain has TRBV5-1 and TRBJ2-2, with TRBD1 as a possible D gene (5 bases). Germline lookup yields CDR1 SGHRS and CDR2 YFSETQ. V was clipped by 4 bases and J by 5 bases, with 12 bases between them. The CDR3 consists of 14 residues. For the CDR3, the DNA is TGCGCCAGCAGCCCAGGGTTGAAAACCGGGGAGCTGTTTTTT. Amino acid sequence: CASSPGLKTGELFF.

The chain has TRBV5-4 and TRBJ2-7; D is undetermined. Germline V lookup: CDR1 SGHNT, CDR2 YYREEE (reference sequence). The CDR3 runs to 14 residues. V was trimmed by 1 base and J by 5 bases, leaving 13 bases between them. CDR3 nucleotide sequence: TGTGCCAGCAGCTTGAGAAGTGGCCTGAACGAGCAGTACTTC. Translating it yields CASSLRSGLNEQYF.

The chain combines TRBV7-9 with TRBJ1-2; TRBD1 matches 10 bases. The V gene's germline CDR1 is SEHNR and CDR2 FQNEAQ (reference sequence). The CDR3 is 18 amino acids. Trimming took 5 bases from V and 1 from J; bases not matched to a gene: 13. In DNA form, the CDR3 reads TGTGCCAGCAGCAATGCCATTGGGACAGGGGACTTTAACTATGGCTACACCTTC. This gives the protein CASSNAIGTGDFNYGYTF.

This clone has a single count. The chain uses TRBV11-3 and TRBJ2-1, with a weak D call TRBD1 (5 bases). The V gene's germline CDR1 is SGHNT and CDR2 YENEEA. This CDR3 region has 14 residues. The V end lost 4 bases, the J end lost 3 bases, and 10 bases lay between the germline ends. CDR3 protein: CASSSSGYYNEQFF. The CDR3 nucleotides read TGTGCCAGCAGCTCCTCAGGGTACTACAATGAGCAGTTCTTC.

As DNA, the CDR3 is TGTGCCAGCAGCCTGAGTGTTGCTTTCTTT. The encoded protein is CASSLSVAFF. The V and J genes are TRBV7-2 and TRBJ1-1; no clear D gene. From germline, CDR1 is SGHTA and CDR2 FQGNSA. This CDR3 spans 10 amino acids. The V gene lost 5 bases and the J gene lost 11 bases, with 9 bases spanning the gap. The variable domain in full, completed from reference TRBV7-2 and TRBJ1-1, reads GAGVSQSPSNKVTEKGKDVELRCDPISGHTALYWYRQSLGQGLEFLIYFQGNSAPDKSGLPSDRFSAERTGGSVSTLTIQRTQQEDSAVYLCASSLSVAFFGQGTRLTVV.

CDR3 sequence reads: CAWSRTPNYGYTF. CDR3 DNA: TGTGCCTGGAGTAGAACTCCTAACTATGGCTACACCTTC. V gene TRBV30 combines with J gene TRBJ1-2; no definite D call. Germline V lookup: CDR1 GTSNPN, CDR2 SVGIG (reference sequence). CDR3 length: 13 residues. Trimming took 2 bases from V and 0 from J, leaving 7 bases between them. Together with reference TRBV30 and TRBJ1-2, the CDR3 gives the full variable domain: SQTIHQWPATLVQPVGSPLSLECTVEGTSNPNLYWYRQAAGRGLQLLFYSVGIGQISSEVPQNLSASRPQDRQFILSSKKLLLSDSGFYLCAWSRTPNYGYTFGSGTRLTVV.

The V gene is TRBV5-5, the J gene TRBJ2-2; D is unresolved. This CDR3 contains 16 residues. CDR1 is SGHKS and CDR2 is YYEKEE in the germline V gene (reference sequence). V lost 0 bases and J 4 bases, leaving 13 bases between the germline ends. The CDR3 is CASSLEVGPPTGELFF. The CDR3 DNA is TGTGCCAGCAGCTTGGAAGTTGGGCCTCCCACCGGGGAGCTGTTTTTT.

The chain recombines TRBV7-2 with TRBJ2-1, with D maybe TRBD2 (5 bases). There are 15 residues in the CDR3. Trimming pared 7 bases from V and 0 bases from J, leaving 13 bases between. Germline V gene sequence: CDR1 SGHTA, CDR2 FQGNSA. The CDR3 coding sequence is TGTGCCAGCACCCCCGGGGATAGCTCCTACAATGAGCAGTTCTTC. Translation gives CASTPGDSSYNEQFF.

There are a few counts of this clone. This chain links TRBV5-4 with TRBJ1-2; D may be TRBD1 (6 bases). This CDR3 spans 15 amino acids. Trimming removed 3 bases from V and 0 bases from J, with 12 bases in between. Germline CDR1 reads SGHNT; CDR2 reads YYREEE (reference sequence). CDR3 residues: CASSWAGVANYGYTF. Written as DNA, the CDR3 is TGTGCCAGCAGCTGGGCAGGGGTAGCTAACTATGGCTACACCTTC.

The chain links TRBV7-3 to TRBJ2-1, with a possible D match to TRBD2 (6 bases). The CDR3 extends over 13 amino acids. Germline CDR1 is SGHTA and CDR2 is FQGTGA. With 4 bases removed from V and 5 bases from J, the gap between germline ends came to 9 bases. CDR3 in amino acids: CASSYWGDNEQFF. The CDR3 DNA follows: TGTGCCAGCAGCTATTGGGGGGACAATGAGCAGTTCTTC.

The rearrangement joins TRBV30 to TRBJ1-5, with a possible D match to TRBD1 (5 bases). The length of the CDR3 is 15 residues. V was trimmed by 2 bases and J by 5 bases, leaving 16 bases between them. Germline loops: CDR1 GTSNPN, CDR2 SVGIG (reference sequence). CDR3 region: CAWSNPHGDYQPQHF. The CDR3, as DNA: TGTGCCTGGAGTAACCCTCACGGGGACTATCAGCCCCAGCATTTT.

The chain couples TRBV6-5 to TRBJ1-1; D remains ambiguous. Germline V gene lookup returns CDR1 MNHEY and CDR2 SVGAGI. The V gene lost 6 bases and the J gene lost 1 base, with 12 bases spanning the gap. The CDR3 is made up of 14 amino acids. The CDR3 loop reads CASREGRRNTEAFF. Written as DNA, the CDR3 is TGTGCCAGCAGAGAGGGCAGAAGGAACACTGAAGCTTTCTTT.

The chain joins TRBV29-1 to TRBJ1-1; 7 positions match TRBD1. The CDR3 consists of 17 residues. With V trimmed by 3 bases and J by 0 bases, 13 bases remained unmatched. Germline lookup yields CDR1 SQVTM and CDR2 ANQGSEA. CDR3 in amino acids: CSVENRGVLGLNTEAFF. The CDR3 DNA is TGCAGCGTTGAGAACAGGGGAGTCTTGGGGCTGAACACTGAAGCTTTCTTT.

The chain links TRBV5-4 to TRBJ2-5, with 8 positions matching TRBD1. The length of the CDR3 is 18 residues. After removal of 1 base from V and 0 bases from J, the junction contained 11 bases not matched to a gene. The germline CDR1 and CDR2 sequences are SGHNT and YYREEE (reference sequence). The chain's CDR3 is CASSLKRQGKTNQETQYF. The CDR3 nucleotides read TGTGCCAGCAGCTTGAAGCGACAGGGGAAGACAAACCAAGAGACCCAGTACTTC. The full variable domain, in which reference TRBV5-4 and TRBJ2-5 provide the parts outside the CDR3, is ETGVTQSPTHLIKTRGQQVTLRCSSQSGHNTVSWYQQALGQGPQFIFQYYREEENGRGNFPPRFSGLQFPNYSSELNVNALELDDSALYLCASSLKRQGKTNQETQYFGPGTRLLVL.

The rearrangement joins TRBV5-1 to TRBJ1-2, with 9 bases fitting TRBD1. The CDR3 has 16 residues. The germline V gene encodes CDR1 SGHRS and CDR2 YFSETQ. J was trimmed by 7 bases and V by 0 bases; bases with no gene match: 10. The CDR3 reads CASSLGDRVKAFGYTF. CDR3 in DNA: TGCGCCAGCAGCTTGGGGGACAGGGTCAAGGCTTTTGGCTACACCTTC.

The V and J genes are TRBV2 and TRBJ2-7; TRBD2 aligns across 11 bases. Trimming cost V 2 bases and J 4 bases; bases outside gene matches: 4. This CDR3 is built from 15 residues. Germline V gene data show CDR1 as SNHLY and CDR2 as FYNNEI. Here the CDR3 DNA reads TGTGCCAGCAGTGAAACCTTAGCGGGGGGGTACGAGCAGTACTTC. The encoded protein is CASSETLAGGYEQYF.

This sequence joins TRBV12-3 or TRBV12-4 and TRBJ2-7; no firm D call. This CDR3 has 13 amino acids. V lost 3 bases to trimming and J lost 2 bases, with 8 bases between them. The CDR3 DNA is TGTGCCAGCAGTTTTGGCGGTACCTACGAGCAGTACTTC. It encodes CASSFGGTYEQYF.

The CDR3 here is CASSSRDINTYEQYF. For the CDR3, the DNA is TGCGCCAGCAGCAGCCGGGACATCAATACCTACGAGCAGTACTTC. The chain uses TRBV5-1 and TRBJ2-7; D is perhaps TRBD1 (6 bases). CDR3 length equals 15 residues. Trimming left V 4 bases short and J 2 bases short, with 16 bases between. The V gene's germline CDR1 is SGHRS and CDR2 YFSETQ.

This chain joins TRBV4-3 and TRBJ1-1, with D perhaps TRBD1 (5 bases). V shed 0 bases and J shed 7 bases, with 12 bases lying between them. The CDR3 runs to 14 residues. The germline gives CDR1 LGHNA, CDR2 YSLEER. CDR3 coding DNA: TGCGCCAGCAGCCAAGAATGGCAGGGTGATGAAGCTTTCTTT. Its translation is CASSQEWQGDEAFF.

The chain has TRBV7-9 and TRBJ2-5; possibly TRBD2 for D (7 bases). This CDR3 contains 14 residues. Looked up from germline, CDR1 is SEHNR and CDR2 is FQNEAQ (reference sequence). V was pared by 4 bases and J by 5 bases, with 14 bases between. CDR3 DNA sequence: TGTGCCAGCAGCTCACGGACGGGGGGCGAGACCCAGTACTTC. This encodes CASSSRTGGETQYF.

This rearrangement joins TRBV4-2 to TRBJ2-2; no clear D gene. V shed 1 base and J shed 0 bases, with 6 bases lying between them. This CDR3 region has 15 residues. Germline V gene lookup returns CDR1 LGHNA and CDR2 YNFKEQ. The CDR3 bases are TGTGCCAGCAGCCAAGTTGCAGCGAACACCGGGGAGCTGTTTTTT. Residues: CASSQVAANTGELFF.

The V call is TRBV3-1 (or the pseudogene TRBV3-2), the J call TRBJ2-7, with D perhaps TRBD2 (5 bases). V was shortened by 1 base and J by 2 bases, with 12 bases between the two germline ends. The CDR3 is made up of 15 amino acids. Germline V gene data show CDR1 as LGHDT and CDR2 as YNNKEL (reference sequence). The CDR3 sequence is CASSQAMGAPYEQYF. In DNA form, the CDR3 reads TGTGCCAGCAGCCAAGCTATGGGAGCCCCCTACGAGCAGTACTTC.

CDR3 bases: TGCGCCAGCAGCTTGGCCCTGTTGAGTAACACAGATACGCAGTATTTT. It yields the protein CASSLALLSNTDTQYF. The chain employs TRBV5-1 and TRBJ2-3; D gene unclear. Germline V gene lookup returns CDR1 SGHRS and CDR2 YFSETQ. Trimming shortened V by 0 bases and J by 2 bases, and 13 bases separated the two germline ends. The CDR3 is 16 residues long.

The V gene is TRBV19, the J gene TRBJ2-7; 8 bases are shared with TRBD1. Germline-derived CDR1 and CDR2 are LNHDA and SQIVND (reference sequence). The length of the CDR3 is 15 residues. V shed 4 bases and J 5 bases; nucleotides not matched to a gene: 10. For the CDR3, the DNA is TGTGCCAGTAGTAGAAAACAGGGGGAGTACAACGAGCAGTACTTC. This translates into CASSRKQGEYNEQYF.